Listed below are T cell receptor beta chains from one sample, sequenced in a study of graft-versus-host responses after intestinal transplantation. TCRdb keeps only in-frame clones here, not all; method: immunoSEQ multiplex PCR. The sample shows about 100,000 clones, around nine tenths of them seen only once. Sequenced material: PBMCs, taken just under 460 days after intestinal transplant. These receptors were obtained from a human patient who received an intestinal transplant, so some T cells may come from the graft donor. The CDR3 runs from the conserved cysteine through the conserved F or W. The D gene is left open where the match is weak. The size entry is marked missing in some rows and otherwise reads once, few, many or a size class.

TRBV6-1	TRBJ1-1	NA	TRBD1	CASRPGGTMNTEAFF	TGTGCCAGCAGGCCAGGGGGCACTATGAACACTGAAGCTTTCTTT
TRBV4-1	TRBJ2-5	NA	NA	CASSQAKTGYQKTQYF	TGCGCCAGCAGCCAAGCTAAGACAGGTTACCAAAAGACCCAGTACTTC
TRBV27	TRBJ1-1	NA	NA	CASSVTRVGTEAFF	TGTGCCAGCAGTGTTACCAGGGTGGGAACTGAAGCTTTCTTT
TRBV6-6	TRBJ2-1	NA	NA	CASSYDGGRYNEQFF	TGTGCCAGCAGTTACGACGGGGGGCGGTACAATGAGCAGTTCTTC
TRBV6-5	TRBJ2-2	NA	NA	CASSVFSNTGELFF	TGTGCCAGCAGTGTTTTCTCGAACACCGGGGAGCTGTTTTTT
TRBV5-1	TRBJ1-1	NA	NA	CASISGSMGTEAFF	TGCGCCAGCATCTCGGGGAGCATGGGCACTGAAGCTTTCTTT
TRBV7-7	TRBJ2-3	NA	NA	CASSQGTTKQDTQYF	TGTGCTAGCAGCCAAGGGACGACTAAGCAAGATACGCAGTATTTT
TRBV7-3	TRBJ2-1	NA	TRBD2	CASSSASGGAAYNEQFF	TGTGCCAGCAGCTCAGCTAGCGGGGGGGCCGCCTACAATGAGCAGTTCTTC
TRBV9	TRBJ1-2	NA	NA	CASSVGGALNYGYTF	TGTGCCAGCAGCGTAGGAGGGGCACTTAACTATGGCTACACCTTC
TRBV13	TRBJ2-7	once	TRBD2	CASSLATSGYEQYF	TGTGCCAGCAGCTTAGCTACTAGCGGGTACGAGCAGTACTTC
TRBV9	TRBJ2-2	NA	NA	CASSVGGSGDVAGELFF	TGTGCCAGCAGCGTAGGTGGTTCAGGGGATGTGGCCGGGGAGCTGTTTTTT
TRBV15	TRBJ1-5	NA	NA	CATSRAFRESNQPQHF	TGTGCCACCAGCAGAGCCTTTCGAGAGAGCAATCAGCCCCAGCATTTT
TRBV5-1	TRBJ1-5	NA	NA	CASSLMADQPQHF	TGCGCCAGCAGCTTGATGGCAGATCAGCCCCAGCATTTT
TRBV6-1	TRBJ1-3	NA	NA	CASSTRGRAGNTIYF	TGTGCCAGCAGCACACGGGGGAGGGCTGGAAACACCATATATTTT
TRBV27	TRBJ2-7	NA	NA	CASSPMGFRSSYEQYF	TGTGCCAGCAGTCCCATGGGTTTCCGAAGCTCCTACGAGCAGTACTTC
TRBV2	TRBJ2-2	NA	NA	CASSEARFYTGELFF	TGTGCCAGCAGTGAAGCGAGGTTCTACACCGGGGAGCTGTTTTTT